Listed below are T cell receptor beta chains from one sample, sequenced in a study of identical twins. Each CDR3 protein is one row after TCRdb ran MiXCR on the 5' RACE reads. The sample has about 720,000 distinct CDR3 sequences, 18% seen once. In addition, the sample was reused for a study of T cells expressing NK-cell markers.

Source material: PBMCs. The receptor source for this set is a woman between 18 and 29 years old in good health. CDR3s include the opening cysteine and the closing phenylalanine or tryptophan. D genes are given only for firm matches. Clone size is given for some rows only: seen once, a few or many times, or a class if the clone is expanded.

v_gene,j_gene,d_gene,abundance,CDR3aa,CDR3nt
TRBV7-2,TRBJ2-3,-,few,CASRPLDRDTQYF,TGTGCCAGCAGGCCACTAGATCGAGATACGCAGTATTTT
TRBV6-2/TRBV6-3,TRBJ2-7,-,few,CASSSLVTGSFYEQYF,TGTGCCAGCAGCTCCTTGGTGACGGGATCTTTCTACGAGCAGTACTTC
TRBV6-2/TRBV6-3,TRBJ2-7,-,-,CASSMRWGVGGEQYF,TGTGCCAGCAGCATGCGGTGGGGGGTAGGCGGCGAGCAGTACTTC
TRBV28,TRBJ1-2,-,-,CAGGPVYGYTF,TGTGCCGGTGGACCGGTCTATGGCTACACCTTC
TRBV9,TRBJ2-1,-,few,CASSVDGSRLDEQFF,TGTGCCAGCAGCGTAGACGGGAGTAGGCTAGACGAGCAGTTCTTC
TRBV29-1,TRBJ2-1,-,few,CSATTGYNEQFF,TGCAGCGCAACGACAGGATACAATGAGCAGTTCTTC
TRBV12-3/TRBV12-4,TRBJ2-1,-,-,CASSLEATVDEQFF,TGTGCCAGCAGTTTAGAGGCCACCGTGGATGAGCAGTTCTTC
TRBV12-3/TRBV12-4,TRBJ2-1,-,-,CASSLRRRGSNEQFF,TGTGCCAGCAGTTTACGGCGAAGGGGTTCGAATGAGCAGTTCTTC
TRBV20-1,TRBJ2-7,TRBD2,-,CSAIAGFSYEQYF,TGCAGTGCTATAGCGGGGTTCTCCTACGAGCAGTACTTC
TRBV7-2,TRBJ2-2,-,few,CASRAASGELFF,TGTGCCAGCAGGGCTGCGTCCGGGGAGCTGTTTTTT
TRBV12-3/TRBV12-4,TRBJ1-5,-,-,CASSLGSGGGNQPQHF,TGTGCCAGCAGCCTAGGGTCGGGGGGCGGAAATCAGCCCCAGCATTTT
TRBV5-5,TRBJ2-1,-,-,CASSTEDRFNEQFF,TGTGCCAGCAGCACTGAGGACAGATTCAATGAGCAGTTCTTC
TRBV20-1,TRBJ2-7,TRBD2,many,CSARVPSGSYEQYF,TGCAGTGCTAGAGTACCTAGCGGGAGTTACGAGCAGTACTTC
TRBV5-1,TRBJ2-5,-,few,CASSQGRQETQYF,TGCGCCAGCAGCCAAGGCAGACAAGAGACCCAGTACTTC
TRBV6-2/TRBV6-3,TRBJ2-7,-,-,CASSLTEMSQYF,TGTGCCAGCAGCCTCACTGAGATGTCTCAGTACTTC
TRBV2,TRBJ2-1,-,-,CASSESRSSYNEQFF,TGTGCCAGCAGTGAAAGTCGCTCCTCCTACAATGAGCAGTTCTTC
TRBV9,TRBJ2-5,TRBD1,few,CASSQSPDRPETQYF,TGTGCCAGCAGCCAGAGCCCGGACAGGCCAGAGACCCAGTACTTC
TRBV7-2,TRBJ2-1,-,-,CASSPPRGPAGYNEQFF,TGTGCCAGCAGCCCACCTCGAGGACCTGCGGGCTACAATGAGCAGTTCTTC
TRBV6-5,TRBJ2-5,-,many,CASSYSGGTQETQYF,TGTGCCAGCAGCTACTCTGGCGGGACCCAAGAGACCCAGTACTTC
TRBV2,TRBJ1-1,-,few,CASSLRVGAFF,TGTGCCAGCAGTTTGAGGGTCGGAGCTTTCTTT
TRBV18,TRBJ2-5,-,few,CASSPRVEETQYF,TGTGCCAGCTCACCCAGGGTGGAAGAGACCCAGTACTTC
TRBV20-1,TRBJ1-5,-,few,CSALASNQPQHF,TGCAGTGCTCTGGCTAGCAATCAGCCCCAGCATTTT
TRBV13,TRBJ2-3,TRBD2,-,CASSLEGGRARTDTQYF,TGTGCCAGCAGCTTAGAGGGCGGGAGGGCACGCACAGATACGCAGTATTTT
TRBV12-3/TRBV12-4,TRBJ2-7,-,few,CASSFKGRYYEQYF,TGTGCCAGCAGTTTTAAAGGACGGTACTACGAGCAGTACTTC
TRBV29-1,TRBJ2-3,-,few,CSVEEGRNTQYF,TGCAGCGTTGAGGAGGGCCGGAATACGCAGTATTTT
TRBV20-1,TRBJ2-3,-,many,CSAIQDPGASDTQYF,TGCAGTGCAATTCAAGACCCCGGGGCGTCAGATACGCAGTATTTT
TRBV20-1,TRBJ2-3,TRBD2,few,CSARSPSGIGDTQYF,TGCAGTGCTAGATCCCCTAGCGGGATTGGAGATACGCAGTATTTT
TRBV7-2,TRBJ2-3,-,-,CASSYTAGTDTQYF,TGTGCCAGCAGCTACACGGCCGGCACAGATACGCAGTATTTT
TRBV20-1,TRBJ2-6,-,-,CSASSGATGANVLTF,TGCAGTGCTAGTTCCGGGGCTACTGGGGCCAACGTCCTGACTTTC
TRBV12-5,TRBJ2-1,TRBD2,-,CASGLGLAEINNEQFF,TGTGCTAGTGGTTTAGGCCTAGCGGAAATCAACAATGAGCAGTTCTTC
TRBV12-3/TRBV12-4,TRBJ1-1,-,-,CASGGQIEAFF,TGTGCCAGTGGCGGACAGATTGAAGCTTTCTTT
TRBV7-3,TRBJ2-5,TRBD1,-,CASSLMGTEETQYF,TGTGCCAGCAGCTTAATGGGGACAGAAGAGACCCAGTACTTC
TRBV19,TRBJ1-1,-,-,CASSPDPLGTEAFF,TGTGCCAGTAGCCCGGACCCCTTGGGCACTGAAGCTTTCTTT
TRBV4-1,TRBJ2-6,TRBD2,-,CASSQPRLAGGLGANVLTF,TGCGCCAGCAGCCAACCTCGACTAGCGGGAGGGCTGGGGGCCAACGTCCTGACTTTC
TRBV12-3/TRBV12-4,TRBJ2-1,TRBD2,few,CASSSSGINWGNEQFF,TGTGCCAGCAGTTCTAGCGGGATTAACTGGGGCAATGAGCAGTTCTTC
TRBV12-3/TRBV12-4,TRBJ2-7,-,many,CASSLAAPSYEQYF,TGTGCCAGCAGTTTAGCCGCCCCTTCCTACGAGCAGTACTTC
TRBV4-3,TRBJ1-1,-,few,CASSQDFGGVSEAFF,TGCGCCAGCAGCCAAGATTTTGGGGGCGTCAGTGAAGCTTTCTTT
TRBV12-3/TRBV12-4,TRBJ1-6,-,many,CASSQGQSSSPLHF,TGTGCCAGCAGTCAAGGACAGTCATCTTCACCCCTCCACTTT
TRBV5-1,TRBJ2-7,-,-,CASSKQGSDEQYF,TGCGCCAGCAGCAAACAGGGATCCGACGAGCAGTACTTC
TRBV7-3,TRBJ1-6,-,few,CASSFGRINSPLHF,TGTGCCAGCAGCTTTGGACGGATTAATTCACCCCTCCACTTT
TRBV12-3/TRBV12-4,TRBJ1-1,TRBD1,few,CASSLRGDRGTEAFF,TGTGCCAGCAGTTTGAGAGGGGACAGGGGGACTGAAGCTTTCTTT
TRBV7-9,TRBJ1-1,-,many,CASSLPRDFTEAFF,TGTGCCAGCAGCCTCCCAAGGGATTTCACTGAAGCTTTCTTT